This T cell receptor (beta chain) was found in a study of regulatory T cells in long-lasting Graves disease. Background on the study: Newly diagnosed Graves' patients had taken antithyroid drugs under 3 months.

This clonotype has just a few counts. The antigen is unknown. Per the germline V gene, CDR1 is MGHDK and CDR2 is SYGVNS. This CDR3 comprises 14 residues. The ends were cut back, 1 base at V and 6 bases at J, with 10 bases in the middle. Building of the TCR beta libraries involved iRepertoire HTBI primers and Arm-PCR of CDR3 regions. TCRdb re-called the multiplex PCR reads with MiXCR, one entry per CDR3 protein. The sample carries around 480,000 distinct CDR3 sequences, 15% to 20% recorded once. Whole-study results and caveats: TRBV28 was favored in persistent disease, as were TRBJ1-2 and TRBJ2-5.

The time point was: newly diagnosed GD, antithyroid drugs for less than 3 months. The TCR library was made from RNA that had been extracted from PBMCs in TRIzol. This sample was also put to use in a study of T cells in Graves' hyperthyroidism and ophthalmopathy. Per that paper: The TCR CDR3 was amplified in a first-round RT-PCR using the HTBI primer set. Ophthalmopathy was model-predicted a median around 6.1 months pre-onset.

The V call is TRBV25-1, the J call TRBJ2-1; D is undetermined. The source material was peripheral blood mononuclear cells (PBMCs), sampled at new diagnosis, from a patient treated with antithyroid drugs. This clonotype was obtained from a woman aged 35-65 years with Graves disease. CDR3 DNA: TGTGCCAGCAGTGAATTAAGGCCTTTCAATGAGCAGTTCTTC. Translation: CASSELRPFNEQFF.